Listed below are T cell receptor beta chains from one sample, sequenced in a study of cytomegalovirus exposure and HLA in healthy donors. TCRdb's copy holds only in-frame clones and misses some; the assay was immunoSEQ multiplex PCR. The repertoire consists of 90,000 to 110,000 clones, with about 16% occurring once and the leading ten covering roughly 0.89%. The sequenced material came from PBMCs. These receptors were collected from a female donor in good health and CMV-seronegative. The CDR3 runs from the conserved cysteine through the conserved F or W. D genes are given only for firm matches. A clone size is listed for some rows: how often the clone was seen (once, few, many), or a class if it is expanded.

clone size	J gene	D gene	V gene	CDR3 DNA	CDR3 protein
few	TRBJ1-1	.	TRBV4-2	TGTGCCAGCAGCCGCGGCACCCTGAACACTGAAGCTTTCTTT	CASSRGTLNTEAFF
.	TRBJ1-2	TRBD1	TRBV30	TGTGCCTGGAGTGACCCCGGGACAGGGAACTATGGCTACACCTTC	CAWSDPGTGNYGYTF
.	TRBJ2-7	.	TRBV5-6	TGTGCCAGCAGCTTGAGACAGTCGGCCTGGGAGCAGTACTTC	CASSLRQSAWEQYF
.	TRBJ2-7	TRBD1	TRBV27	TGTGCCAGCAGTTCGCCCGGGACAGGGATCTACGAGCAGTACTTC	CASSSPGTGIYEQYF
.	TRBJ2-5	TRBD2	TRBV6-6	TGTGCCAGCACCAACCAAGCGGGAGCCCAAGAGACCCAGTACTTC	CASTNQAGAQETQYF
.	TRBJ2-3	.	TRBV9	TGTGCCAGCAGCGTAGGGAGAAGCACAGATACGCAGTATTTT	CASSVGRSTDTQYF
.	TRBJ1-1	.	TRBV7-2	TGTGCCAGCAGCGGGAGCCGGGGTTCGAGAGAAACTGAAGCTTTCTTT	CASSGSRGSRETEAFF
few	TRBJ2-7	.	TRBV20-1	TGCAGTGCCCGAGCGATCTACGAGCAGTACTTC	CSARAIYEQYF
.	TRBJ1-3	.	TRBV18	TGTGCCAGCTCACCCGCGACAGGAGGACGAAACACCATATATTTT	CASSPATGGRNTIYF
few	TRBJ2-7	TRBD2	TRBV4-3	TGCGCCAGCAGCCAAGACGCTAGCGGGGGGCTGTACGAGCAGTACTTC	CASSQDASGGLYEQYF
few	TRBJ2-1	TRBD2	TRBV30	TGTGCCTGGAGCCGAGGCCCTAGCGGGGGGGCCGAGCAGTTCTTC	CAWSRGPSGGAEQFF
.	TRBJ1-5	.	TRBV19	TGTGCCAGTTCCTCAACAGGGAATAGCAATCAGCCCCAGCATTTT	CASSSTGNSNQPQHF
few	TRBJ2-3	TRBD1	TRBV6-1	TGTGCCAGCCGGAGTGACAGGGGCGCAACAGATACGCAGTATTTT	CASRSDRGATDTQYF
few	TRBJ2-2	.	TRBV5-1	TGCGCCAGCAGCTTGGCCGGCGGCCCCTTCGGTACCGGGGAGCTGTTTTTT	CASSLAGGPFGTGELFF
few	TRBJ2-5	.	TRBV6-6	TGTGCCAGCAGTTACGGAGTGGGAGAGACCCAGTACTTC	CASSYGVGETQYF
.	TRBJ2-7	.	TRBV4-3	TGCGCCAGCAGCCAAGATAGGGGGACCGTCTACGAGCAGTACTTC	CASSQDRGTVYEQYF
.	TRBJ2-3	TRBD1	TRBV19	TGTGCCAGTAGTCCCGGACAGGGAGGAACAGATACGCAGTATTTT	CASSPGQGGTDTQYF
.	TRBJ1-3	.	TRBV9	TGTGCCAGCAGCAGACTTCGACTGAGCTCTGGAAACACCATATATTTT	CASSRLRLSSGNTIYF
few	TRBJ1-5	.	TRBV28	TGTGCCAGCAGTTTATTTGGGGGTATGGACAGCTCCTATAGCAATCAGCCCCAGCATTTT	CASSLFGGMDSSYSNQPQHF
few	TRBJ1-1	TRBD1	TRBV11-2	TGTGCCAGCAGCTCCGGGACAGGGCTATTTACTGAAGCTTTCTTT	CASSSGTGLFTEAFF
.	TRBJ2-5	TRBD2	TRBV4-1	TGCGCCAGCAGCCAAGAGATTAGCGGGGGCTACCAAGAGACCCAGTACTTC	CASSQEISGGYQETQYF
.	TRBJ2-7	.	TRBV5-6	TGTGCCAGCAGTCAGGTGGTCCGATACGGCTCCTACGAGCAGTACTTC	CASSQVVRYGSYEQYF
few	TRBJ1-1	TRBD1	TRBV19	TGTGCCAGTAGTATATCCCGGGACAGGGGGCCGAACACTGAAGCTTTCTTT	CASSISRDRGPNTEAFF
.	TRBJ2-2	TRBD2	TRBV4-3	TGCGCCAGCAGCCAAGATTCATGGGGGGGGGCCGGGGAGCTGTTTTTT	CASSQDSWGGAGELFF
.	TRBJ2-3	.	TRBV7-9	TGTGCCAGCAGCTTTGACTTGGCAGGGCCATATAGCACAGATACGCAGTATTTT	CASSFDLAGPYSTDTQYF
few	TRBJ1-2	.	TRBV6-1	TGTGCCAGCAGTGAAATAGGGGTCTATGGCTACACCTTC	CASSEIGVYGYTF
few	TRBJ1-1	TRBD1	TRBV7-8	TGTGCCAGCAGCCTAGACAGGGGCGCTGAAGCTTTCTTT	CASSLDRGAEAFF
.	TRBJ2-7	TRBD2	TRBV6-5	TGTGCCAGCAGCTCAGGGACTACCTCCTACGAGCAGTACTTC	CASSSGTTSYEQYF
.	TRBJ2-1	.	TRBV7-6	TGTGCCAGCAGCTCGCACAGGGATGAGCAGTTCTTC	CASSSHRDEQFF
.	TRBJ2-1	TRBD2	TRBV4-1	TGCGCCAGCAGCCACCCGACTAGCGGCTCCTACAATGAGCAGTTCTTC	CASSHPTSGSYNEQFF
few	TRBJ1-2	.	TRBV5-4	TGTGCCAGCAGCTTGGATCCAGGGTATGGCTACACCTTC	CASSLDPGYGYTF
few	TRBJ1-2	.	TRBV19	TGTGCCAGTAGTATAACGGGGTATGGCTACACCTTC	CASSITGYGYTF
.	TRBJ2-2	TRBD2	TRBV6-5	TGTGCCAGCAGTCGGGAGCGGGGCACCGGGGAGCTGTTTTTT	CASSRERGTGELFF
.	TRBJ2-7	TRBD1	TRBV10-3	TGTGCCATCAGCCGGGACAGGGGATATTACGAGCAGTACTTC	CAISRDRGYYEQYF
few	TRBJ1-2	TRBD1	TRBV2	TGTGCCAGCAGTCCGGGACAGGGAGGTGGCTACACCTTC	CASSPGQGGGYTF
few	TRBJ1-1	.	TRBV7-7	TGTGCTAGCAGTCGAGACAGGCAAACTGAAGCTTTCTTT	CASSRDRQTEAFF
.	TRBJ2-3	TRBD1	TRBV6-5	TGTGCCAGCAGTTACGGGACAGGGGGCGCAGATACGCAGTATTTT	CASSYGTGGADTQYF
few	TRBJ2-1	.	TRBV5-1	TGCGCCAGCAGAAGAGACTTGGATGAGCAGTTCTTC	CASRRDLDEQFF
.	TRBJ1-3	TRBD1	TRBV7-8	TGTGCCAGCAGCTTGGAGGGACAGTTCTCTGGAAACACCATATATTTT	CASSLEGQFSGNTIYF
.	TRBJ1-4	.	TRBV5-4	TGTGCCAGCAGCCTCCGGGATAATGAAAAACTGTTTTTT	CASSLRDNEKLFF
.	TRBJ1-1	.	TRBV7-7	TGTGCTAGCAGCGCCGGGACAATCCTTGAAGCTTTCTTT	CASSAGTILEAFF
.	TRBJ1-5	.	TRBV10-1	TGCGCCAGCAGTGGGGGGGGGCGACAAAATCAGCCCCAGCATTTT	CASSGGGRQNQPQHF
few	TRBJ1-6	TRBD1	TRBV9	TGTGCCAGCAGCGTGGGGACAGGAAATTCACCCCTCCACTTT	CASSVGTGNSPLHF
.	TRBJ1-2	TRBD1	TRBV7-2	TGTGCCAGCAGCTCGGGCAGTCAGGGACAGGGGGCAAAAAGCTACACCTTC	CASSSGSQGQGAKSYTF
.	TRBJ2-7	.	TRBV6-1	TGTGCCAGCAGTGAATCTCAGGTTATCAGCTCCTACGAGCAGTACTTC	CASSESQVISSYEQYF
few	TRBJ1-2	.	TRBV4-2	TGTGCCAGCAGCCAAGTACAGAACGATGTGGGCGGCTACACCTTC	CASSQVQNDVGGYTF
.	TRBJ2-3	TRBD2	TRBV5-1	TGCGCCAGCAGCTCGGCTAGCGGGAGTGGCACAGATACGCAGTATTTT	CASSSASGSGTDTQYF
.	TRBJ1-1	.	TRBV27	TGTGCCAGCAGTTTTCACAGACAGAACACTGAAGCTTTCTTT	CASSFHRQNTEAFF
few	TRBJ1-4	.	TRBV21-1	TGTGCCAGCAGCAAATTTGGTTTTTACGGACAGGGAACTAATGAAAAACTGTTTTTT	CASSKFGFYGQGTNEKLFF
.	TRBJ2-7	TRBD1	TRBV5-6	TGTGCCAGCAGCTTCGGGACAGGGGACGAGCAGTACTTC	CASSFGTGDEQYF
.	TRBJ2-1	TRBD2	TRBV7-3	TGTGCCAGCAGCTCCCGACTAGCGGGGTACAATGAGCAGTTCTTC	CASSSRLAGYNEQFF
.	TRBJ2-5	.	TRBV5-1	TGCGCCAGCAGCTTGGCGGTTGAAGAGACCCAGTACTTC	CASSLAVEETQYF
few	TRBJ1-2	.	TRBV27	TGTGCCAGCAGTTTTAGCGGAGGAAGCTATGGCTACACCTTC	CASSFSGGSYGYTF
.	TRBJ1-5	.	TRBV28	TGTGCCAGCCAGGACTATAGCAATCAGCCCCAGCATTTT	CASQDYSNQPQHF
once	TRBJ2-2	TRBD2	TRBV7-9	TGTGCCAGCAGCTTGAAGCGGGAGAACACCGGGGAGCTGTTTTTT	CASSLKRENTGELFF
few	TRBJ2-7	TRBD1	TRBV15	TGTGCCACCTCCCATACTGTCAGGGGGCCATACGAGCAGTACTTC	CATSHTVRGPYEQYF